A single sample gave rise to the 16 T cell receptor beta chains below, sequenced in a study of blood T cell repertoires in COVID-19. The protocol was immunoSEQ multiplex PCR, while the TCRdb copy is restricted to in-frame clones and leaves out a portion. The sample includes 200,000 to 250,000 clones, over 80% of them seen just once. The sample comprised peripheral blood. The receptors were gathered from a woman between 55 and 75 years old with active or convalescent COVID-19.

The chain uses TRBV6-5 and TRBJ1-2; 8 positions agree with TRBD1. With V trimmed by 6 bases and J by 4 bases, 7 bases remained unmatched. CDR3 length equals 14 residues. Germline loops: CDR1 MNHEY, CDR2 SVGAGI. The CDR3 DNA reads as TGTGCCAGCAGGGAGAACACAGGGGGCTATGGCTACACCTTC. Its protein is CASRENTGGYGYTF.

The gene calls are TRBV20-1 and TRBJ1-1, with a tentative D call TRBD1 (5 bases). This CDR3 has 11 residues. Germline V lookup: CDR1 DFQATT, CDR2 SNEGSKA (reference sequence). The V end lost 7 bases, the J end lost 6 bases, and 12 bases lay between the germline ends. In nucleotides, the CDR3 is TGCAGTGGACGAAGGGGTGCTGAAGCTTTCTTT. Translating gives CSGRRGAEAFF.

V usage is TRBV11-2 and J usage is TRBJ1-1; D is possibly TRBD1 (6 bases). V lost 1 base, J lost 3 bases, and 9 bases lay in between. The CDR3 sequence is 14 residues long. CDR1 is SGHAT, CDR2 FQNNGV, per germline. CDR3 DNA: TGTGCCAGCAGCTTAGGGGGACACTACACTGAAGCTTTCTTT. It specifies CASSLGGHYTEAFF.

The gene calls are TRBV24-1 and TRBJ2-2; TRBD2 might be the D (6 bases). Per germline, CDR1 KGHDR and CDR2 SFDVKD. The CDR3 totals 17 residues. V lost 4 bases and J lost 2, with 16 bases in between. This CDR3 reads CATSDEPGLINTGELFF. For the CDR3, the DNA is TGTGCCACCAGTGACGAACCGGGACTGATTAACACCGGGGAGCTGTTTTTT.

This CDR3 reads CASSLSGTVGCTF. In DNA, the CDR3 is TGTGCCAGCAGTTTATCTGGGACAGTAGGATGCACCTTC. The genes are TRBV28 and TRBJ1-2; 7 nucleotides agree with TRBD1. CDR1 is MDHEN, CDR2 SYDVKM, per germline. The CDR3 contains 13 residues. V shed 1 base and J 13 bases; nucleotides not matched to a gene: 9.

The V call is TRBV10-1, the J call TRBJ1-4; possibly TRBD1 for D (5 bases). The germline V gene has CDR1 WNHNN and CDR2 SYGVQD (reference sequence). V lost 10 bases to trimming and J lost 0 bases, with 15 bases between them. The CDR3 spans 15 residues. The CDR3 is CAIRKTVPTNEKLFF. In nucleotides, the CDR3 is TGCGCCATACGAAAGACAGTTCCAACTAATGAAAAACTGTTTTTT.

V is TRBV5-1 and J is TRBJ1-2; D is unresolved. CDR1 and CDR2 (germline): SGHRS, YFSETQ. This CDR3 comprises 13 residues. Trimming removed 0 bases at V and 4 bases at J, with 7 bases between. CDR3 protein: CASSLAGPYGYTF. The CDR3 DNA follows: TGCGCCAGCAGCTTGGCTGGGCCCTATGGCTACACCTTC.

The gene calls are TRBV6-6 and TRBJ1-2; unclear D gene. The CDR3 sequence is 16 residues long. Germline assignment: CDR1 MNHNY and CDR2 SVGAGI (reference sequence). Trimming shortened V by 8 bases and J by 0 bases, and 19 bases separated the two germline ends. This chain's CDR3 is CASHSPGRSPNYGYTF. The CDR3 DNA sequence: TGTGCCAGCCACTCCCCCGGTCGGAGTCCTAACTATGGCTACACCTTC.

The chain recombines TRBV6-5 with TRBJ1-1; TRBD1 agrees at 7 bases. V was clipped by 7 bases and J by 0 bases; unmatched bases: 5. This CDR3 is 14 amino acids long. Germline CDR1 and CDR2: MNHEY and SVGAGI. The CDR3 DNA follows: TGTGCCAGCACCGGGGACAGCCTGAACACTGAAGCTTTCTTT. Translating it yields CASTGDSLNTEAFF.

This chain connects TRBV5-6 to TRBJ1-1, with D possibly TRBD1 on 5 matching bases. Germline-derived CDR1 and CDR2 are SGHDT and YYEEEE. The V gene lost 0 bases and the J gene lost 7 bases, with 10 bases spanning the gap. The CDR3 is made up of 13 amino acids. The CDR3 is CASSLVGPGEAFF. The CDR3 region has the DNA TGTGCCAGCAGCTTGGTGGGGCCCGGTGAAGCTTTCTTT.

V gene TRBV5-5 combines with J gene TRBJ2-5; a weak D match, TRBD1 (6 bases). Trimming cost V 1 base and J 4 bases, with 14 bases left between them. Germline V CDR1 and CDR2: SGHKS, YYEKEE (reference sequence). This CDR3 comprises 15 residues. The CDR3 region is CASSLNTGRSETQYF. CDR3 DNA: TGTGCCAGCAGCTTGAATACAGGGCGTTCAGAGACCCAGTACTTC.

The chain uses TRBV7-2 and TRBJ2-3; 7 bases are shared with TRBD2. Germline V lookup: CDR1 SGHTA, CDR2 FQGNSA. The trim removed 5 bases at V and 4 bases at J, leaving 9 bases unmatched. The CDR3 is 15 amino acids. CDR3 loop: CASSDPGGYSDTQYF. CDR3 bases: TGTGCCAGCAGCGACCCCGGGGGGTACTCAGATACGCAGTATTTT.

In this sample, this clone turned up once. The genes are TRBV20-1 and TRBJ1-1, with a tentative D call TRBD1 (6 bases). This CDR3 has 11 residues. In germline, CDR1 is DFQATT, CDR2 SNEGSKA (reference sequence). The V end lost 1 base, the J end lost 10 bases, and 10 bases lay between the germline ends. The CDR3 bases are TGCAGTGCTAGAGGTGAGGGGGTAGCTTTCTTT. Its protein is CSARGEGVAFF.

In this sample, this clone turned up once. The chain is built from TRBV29-1 and TRBJ2-1, with 9 positions matching TRBD2. Germline assignment: CDR1 SQVTM and CDR2 ANQGSEA. Trimming at V came to 8 bases and at J to 9 bases, leaving 17 bases not matched to a gene. The CDR3 length is 15 residues. The CDR3 loop reads CSTDFGLAGSVEQFF. The CDR3 DNA reads as TGCAGCACGGACTTCGGCCTAGCGGGAAGTGTTGAGCAGTTCTTC.

This clone was observed a few times. The J gene is TRBJ2-7, the V gene TRBV5-1; no clear D gene. The CDR3 is 14 residues long. V was shortened by 0 bases and J by 2 bases, with 9 bases between the two germline ends. Germline loops: CDR1 SGHRS, CDR2 YFSETQ. The CDR3 spells CASSLEVRTYEQYF. The CDR3, as DNA: TGCGCCAGCAGCTTGGAGGTCAGGACCTACGAGCAGTACTTC.

The rearrangement uses TRBV12-5 and TRBJ2-7; D might be TRBD2 (5 bases). V dropped 5 bases and J dropped 3 bases, with 14 bases sitting between them. The V gene's germline CDR1 is LGHNT and CDR2 FRNRAP. The CDR3 has 14 residues. The CDR3 spells CASGPSGRSYEQYF. In DNA form, the CDR3 reads TGTGCTAGTGGTCCTAGTGGGAGAAGCTACGAGCAGTACTTC.